This TCR beta chain was observed in a study of cytotoxic CD8 clonotypes in ibrutinib-treated CLL. The V and J ends lost 3 bases and 4 bases respectively, with 15 bases between them. The CDR3 extends over 16 amino acids. Germline loops: CDR1 MNHEY, CDR2 SMNVEV (reference sequence). The assay was immunoSEQ multiplex PCR, and TCRdb's table has in-frame clones only and misses some. The sample gives roughly 250,000 clones, under 75% of which show up once; roughly 15% is in the top ten. The chain is built from TRBV27 and TRBJ2-2, with a tentative D call TRBD2 (6 bases). This specimen was PBMCs, taken after 24 months of ibrutinib treatment. The origin of this receptor is a human donor with chronic lymphocytic leukemia. As DNA, the CDR3 is TGTGCCAGCAGTTTCACTTTGGGGGGTGGCACCGGGGAGCTGTTTTTT. Protein product: CASSFTLGGGTGELFF.